This TCR beta chain stems from a study of cytomegalovirus exposure and HLA in healthy donors. Study details: According to later analysis, the same platform produced the approximately 120 validation and about 630 first-cohort repertoires. Findings of the study overall: Reports described diagnosis of cytomegalovirus status by the classifier as highly specific and sensitive. Cytomegalovirus-associated status was assigned to fewer than 200 TCR beta chains. Three chains tied to CMV proved CMV antigen-specific in vitro.

Method: immunoSEQ multiplex PCR; TCRdb's copy keeps in-frame clones and lacks some. The data hold about 130,000 clones, with about 87% observed a single time. In the case of this clone: What it binds is not known.

The CDR3 length is 14 residues. V was trimmed by 6 bases and J by 1 base, leaving 10 bases between them. Germline V lookup: CDR1 MNHEY, CDR2 SMNVEV (reference sequence). This receptor was identified in a woman aged 25 to 39 in good health and CMV-seropositive. Specimen: PBMCs. The V call is TRBV27, the J call TRBJ1-5; D perhaps matches TRBD1 (6 bases). The CDR3 is CASRPGVSNQPQHF. CDR3 sequence (DNA): TGTGCCAGCAGGCCAGGGGTGAGCAATCAGCCCCAGCATTTT.